Below, 8 T cell receptor beta chains from the same sample are listed, as sequenced in a study of shared clonotypes between healthy human individuals. Repertoires were generated with immunoSEQ multiplex PCR, while TCRdb's copy carries only in-frame clones and drops some. Of a few million clones listed, approximately 94% were seen once; the top ten hold about 0.13%. Source material: naive CD4+ T cells sorted from blood. The subset: CD45RA+ positively selected. The receptors originated from a young man in good health.

The CDR3 here is CAISESSWNTEAFF. Here the CDR3 DNA reads TGTGCCATCAGTGAGTCGTCATGGAACACTGAAGCTTTCTTT. The chain couples TRBV10-3 to TRBJ1-1; D gene uncertain. This CDR3 contains 14 residues. Germline V gene data show CDR1 as ENHRY and CDR2 as SYGVKD. V lost 0 bases to trimming and J lost 1 base, with 6 bases between them.

This clone was picked up one time. The CDR3 sequence is CASSLWGDRVSQETQYF. As DNA, the CDR3 is TGTGCCAGCAGCCTATGGGGGGACAGAGTGAGTCAAGAGACCCAGTACTTC. The V and J genes are TRBV7-9 and TRBJ2-5; perhaps TRBD1 as D (7 bases). V shed 5 bases and J shed 2 bases, with 21 bases lying between them. Germline V gives CDR1 SEHNR, CDR2 FQNEAQ (reference sequence). The CDR3 has 17 residues.

Here the CDR3 reads CASSIAGGSPYEQYF. The CDR3 nucleotides are TGTGCCAGTAGTATAGCGGGAGGTAGCCCCTACGAGCAGTACTTC. The rearrangement uses TRBV19 and TRBJ2-7; 7 bases match TRBD2. This CDR3 comprises 15 residues. Trimming removed 1 base from V and 2 bases from J; junction bases left unmatched: 5. Germline CDR1 LNHDA, CDR2 SQIVND (reference sequence).

In regard to this clone: This CDR3 is also generated by other DNA sequences in the sample. The V gene is TRBV18, the J gene TRBJ1-5; unclear D gene. CDR1 is KGHSH and CDR2 is LQKENI in the germline V gene. The CDR3 runs 14 residues. V gave up 2 bases and J gave up 0 bases, with 5 bases separating them. CDR3 DNA: TGTGCCAGCTCACCAGGGATTAGCAATCAGCCCCAGCATTTT. Translating it yields CASSPGISNQPQHF. The full variable domain, its missing parts supplied by reference TRBV18 and TRBJ1-5, is NAGVMQNPRHLVRRRGQEARLRCSPMKGHSHVYWYRQLPEEGLKFMVYLQKENIIDESGMPKERFSAEFPKEGPSILRIQQVVRGDSAAYFCASSPGISNQPQHFGDGTRLSIL.

The V call is TRBV7-9, the J call TRBJ1-1; maybe TRBD1 (5 bases). Germline assignment: CDR1 SEHNR and CDR2 FQNEAQ (reference sequence). Trimming left V 7 bases short and J 1 base short, with 13 bases between. The CDR3 runs 14 residues. As DNA, the CDR3 is TGTGCCAGCAACCCCGGCGGGACGAACACTGAAGCTTTCTTT. Protein product: CASNPGGTNTEAFF.

The chain links TRBV4-1 to TRBJ1-3; D is perhaps TRBD1 (6 bases). From germline, CDR1 is MGHRA and CDR2 YSYEKL. The CDR3 spans 15 residues. Trimming took 0 bases from V and 2 from J, leaving 8 bases between them. The CDR3 nucleotides read TGCGCCAGCAGCCAAGATTGGACAGCTGGAAACACCATATATTTT. Translating it yields CASSQDWTAGNTIYF.

V and J are TRBV5-6 and TRBJ2-2; D assignment may be TRBD1 or TRBD2 (5 bases each). CDR1 and CDR2 from the germline V gene are SGHDT and YYEEEE. Trimming stripped 0 bases from V and 8 bases from J, with 14 bases between. This CDR3 contains 15 residues. CDR3: CASSLVAQGRGELFF. The CDR3 bases are TGTGCCAGCAGCTTGGTGGCGCAGGGACGAGGGGAGCTGTTTTTT.

The V call is TRBV11-2, the J call TRBJ2-3, with 9 bases lining up with TRBD2. The CDR3 runs 17 residues. Germline loops: CDR1 SGHAT, CDR2 FQNNGV. Trimming removed 2 bases from V and 0 bases from J; junction bases left unmatched: 6. CDR3 region: CASSLRRLAESTDTQYF. CDR3 DNA sequence: TGTGCCAGCAGCTTACGAAGACTAGCGGAAAGCACAGATACGCAGTATTTT.